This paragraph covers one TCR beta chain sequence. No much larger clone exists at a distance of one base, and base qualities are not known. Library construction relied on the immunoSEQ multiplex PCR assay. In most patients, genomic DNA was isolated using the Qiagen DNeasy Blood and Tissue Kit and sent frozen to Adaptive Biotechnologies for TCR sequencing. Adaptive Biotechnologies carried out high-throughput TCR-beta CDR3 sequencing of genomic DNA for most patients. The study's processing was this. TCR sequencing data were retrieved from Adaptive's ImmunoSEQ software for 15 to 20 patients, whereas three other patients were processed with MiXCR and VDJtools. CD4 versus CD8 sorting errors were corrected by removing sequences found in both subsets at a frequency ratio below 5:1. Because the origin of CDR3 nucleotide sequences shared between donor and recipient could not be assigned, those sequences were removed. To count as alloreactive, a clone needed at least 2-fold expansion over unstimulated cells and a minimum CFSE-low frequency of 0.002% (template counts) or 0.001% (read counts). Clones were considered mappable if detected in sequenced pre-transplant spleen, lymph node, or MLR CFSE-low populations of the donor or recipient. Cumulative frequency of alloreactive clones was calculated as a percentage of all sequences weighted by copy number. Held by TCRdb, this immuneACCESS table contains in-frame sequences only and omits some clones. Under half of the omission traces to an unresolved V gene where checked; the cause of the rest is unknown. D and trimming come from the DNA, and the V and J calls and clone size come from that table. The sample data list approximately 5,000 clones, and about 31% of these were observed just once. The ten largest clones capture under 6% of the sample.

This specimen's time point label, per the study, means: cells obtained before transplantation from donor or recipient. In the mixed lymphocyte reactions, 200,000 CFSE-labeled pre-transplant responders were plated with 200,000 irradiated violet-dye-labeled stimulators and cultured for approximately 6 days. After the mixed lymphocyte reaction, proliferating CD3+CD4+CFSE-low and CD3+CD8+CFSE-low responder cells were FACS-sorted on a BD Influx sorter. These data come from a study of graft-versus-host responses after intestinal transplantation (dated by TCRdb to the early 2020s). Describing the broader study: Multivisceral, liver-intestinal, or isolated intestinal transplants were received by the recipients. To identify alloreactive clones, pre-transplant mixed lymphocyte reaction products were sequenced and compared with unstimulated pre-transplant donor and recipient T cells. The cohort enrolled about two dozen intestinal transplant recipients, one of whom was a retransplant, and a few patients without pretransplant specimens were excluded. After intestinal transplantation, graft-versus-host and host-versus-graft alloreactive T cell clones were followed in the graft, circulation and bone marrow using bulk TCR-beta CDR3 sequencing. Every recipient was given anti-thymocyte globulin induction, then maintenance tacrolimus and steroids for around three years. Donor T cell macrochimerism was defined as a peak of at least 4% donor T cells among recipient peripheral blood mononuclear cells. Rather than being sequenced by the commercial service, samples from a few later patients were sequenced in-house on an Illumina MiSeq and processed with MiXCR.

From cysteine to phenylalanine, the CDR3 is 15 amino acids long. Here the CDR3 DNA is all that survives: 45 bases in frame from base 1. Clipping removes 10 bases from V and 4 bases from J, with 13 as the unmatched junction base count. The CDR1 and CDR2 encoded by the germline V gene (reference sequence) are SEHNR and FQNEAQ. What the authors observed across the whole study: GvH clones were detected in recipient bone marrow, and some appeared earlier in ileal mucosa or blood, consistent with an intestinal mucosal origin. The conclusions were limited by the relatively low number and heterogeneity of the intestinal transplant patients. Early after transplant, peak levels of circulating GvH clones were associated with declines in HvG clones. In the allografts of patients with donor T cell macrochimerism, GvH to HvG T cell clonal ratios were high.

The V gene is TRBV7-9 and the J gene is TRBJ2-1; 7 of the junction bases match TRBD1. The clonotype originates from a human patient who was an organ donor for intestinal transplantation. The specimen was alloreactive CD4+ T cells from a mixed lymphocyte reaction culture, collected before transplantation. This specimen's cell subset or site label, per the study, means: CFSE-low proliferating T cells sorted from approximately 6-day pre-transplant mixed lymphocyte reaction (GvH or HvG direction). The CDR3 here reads CATLLTGTAYNEQFF. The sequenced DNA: TGTGCCACCCTATTAACCGGGACAGCGTACAATGAGCAGTTCTTC.